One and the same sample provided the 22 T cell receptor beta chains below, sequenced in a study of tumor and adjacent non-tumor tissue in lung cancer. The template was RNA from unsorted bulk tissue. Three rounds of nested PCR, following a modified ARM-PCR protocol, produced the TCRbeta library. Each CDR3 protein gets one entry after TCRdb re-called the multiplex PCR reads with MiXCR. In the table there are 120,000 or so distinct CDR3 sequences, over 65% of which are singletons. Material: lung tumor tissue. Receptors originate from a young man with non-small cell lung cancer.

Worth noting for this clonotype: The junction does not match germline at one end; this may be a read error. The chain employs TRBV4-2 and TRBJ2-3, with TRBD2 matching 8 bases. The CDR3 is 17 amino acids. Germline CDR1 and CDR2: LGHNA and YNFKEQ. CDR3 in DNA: TGTGCTAGCAGCCAAGTTACCCAGCGGGGGTACACAGATACGCAGTATTTT. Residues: CASSQVTQRGYTDTQYF.

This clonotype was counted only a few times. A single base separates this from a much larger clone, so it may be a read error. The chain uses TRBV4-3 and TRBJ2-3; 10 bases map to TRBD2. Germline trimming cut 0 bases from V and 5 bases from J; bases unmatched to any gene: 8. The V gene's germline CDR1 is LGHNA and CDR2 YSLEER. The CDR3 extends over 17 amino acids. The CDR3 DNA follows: TGCGCCAGCAGCCAAGATTTTGCACTAGCGGGGATAGATACGCAGTATTTT. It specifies CASSQDFALAGIDTQYF.

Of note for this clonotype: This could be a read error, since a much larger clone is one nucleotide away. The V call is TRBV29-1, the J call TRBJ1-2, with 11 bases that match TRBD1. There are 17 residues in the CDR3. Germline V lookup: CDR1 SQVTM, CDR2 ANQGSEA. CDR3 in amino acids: CSVDGRRTGGAGRGYIF. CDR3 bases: TGCAGCGTTGACGGCAGAAGGACAGGGGGCGCCGGCCGTGGCTACATCTTC.

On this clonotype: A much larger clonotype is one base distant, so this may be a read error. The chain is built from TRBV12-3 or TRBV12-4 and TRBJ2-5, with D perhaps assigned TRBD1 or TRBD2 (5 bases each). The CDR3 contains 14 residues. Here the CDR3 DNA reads TGTGCCAGCGGTTTAGGGGACGCGGGAGAGACCCAGTACTTC. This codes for CASGLGDAGETQYF.

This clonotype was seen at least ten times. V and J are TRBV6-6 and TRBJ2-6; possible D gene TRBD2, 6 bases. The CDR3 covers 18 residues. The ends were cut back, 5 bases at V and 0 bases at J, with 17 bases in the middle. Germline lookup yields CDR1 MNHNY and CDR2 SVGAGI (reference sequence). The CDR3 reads CASSIAGGASSGANVLTF. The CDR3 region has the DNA TGTGCCAGCAGTATCGCCGGCGGGGCGAGCTCTGGGGCCAACGTCCTGACTTTC.

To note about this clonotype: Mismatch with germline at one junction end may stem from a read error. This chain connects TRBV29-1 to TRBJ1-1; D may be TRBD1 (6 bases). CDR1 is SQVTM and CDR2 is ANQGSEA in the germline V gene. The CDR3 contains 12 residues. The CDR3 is CSVLPRDTDAFF. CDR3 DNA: TGCAGCGTTCTACCCAGGGACACTGACGCTTTCTTT.

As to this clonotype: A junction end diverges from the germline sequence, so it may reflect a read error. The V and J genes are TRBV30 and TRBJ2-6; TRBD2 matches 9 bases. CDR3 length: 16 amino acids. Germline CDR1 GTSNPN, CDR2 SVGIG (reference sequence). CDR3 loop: CVWRGLANSGANVLTF. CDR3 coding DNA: TGTGTCTGGAGGGGACTAGCCAACTCTGGGGCCAACGTCCTGACTTTC.

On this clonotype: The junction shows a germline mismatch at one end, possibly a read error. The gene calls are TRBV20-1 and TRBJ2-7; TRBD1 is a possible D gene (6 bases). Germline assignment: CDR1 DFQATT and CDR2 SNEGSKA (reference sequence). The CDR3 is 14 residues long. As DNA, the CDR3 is TGCAGTGCTAGAGCTTCCGGACAGATCTACGAGCAGTCCTTC. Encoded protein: CSARASGQIYEQSF.

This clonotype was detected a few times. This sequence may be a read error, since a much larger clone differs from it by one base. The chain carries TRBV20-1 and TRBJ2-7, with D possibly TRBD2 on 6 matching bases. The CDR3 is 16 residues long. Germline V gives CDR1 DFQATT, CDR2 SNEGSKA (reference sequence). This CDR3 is CSANPRGGLSSYERYF. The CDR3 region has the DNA TGCAGTGCTAATCCTCGTGGGGGACTCTCCTCCTACGAGCGGTACTTC.

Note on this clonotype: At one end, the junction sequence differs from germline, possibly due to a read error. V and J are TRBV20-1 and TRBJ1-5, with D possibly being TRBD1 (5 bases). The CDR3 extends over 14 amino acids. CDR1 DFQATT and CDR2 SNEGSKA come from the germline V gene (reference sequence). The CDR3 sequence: CSASDGGSNQPQQF. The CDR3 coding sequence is TGCAGTGCTAGTGACGGGGGGAGCAATCAGCCCCAGCAATTT.

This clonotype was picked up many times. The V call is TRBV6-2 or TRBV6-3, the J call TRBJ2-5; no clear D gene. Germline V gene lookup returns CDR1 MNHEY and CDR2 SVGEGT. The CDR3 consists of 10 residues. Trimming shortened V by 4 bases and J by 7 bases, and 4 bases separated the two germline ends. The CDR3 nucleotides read TGTGCCAGCAGTTCGGGGACCCAGTACTTC. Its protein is CASSSGTQYF.

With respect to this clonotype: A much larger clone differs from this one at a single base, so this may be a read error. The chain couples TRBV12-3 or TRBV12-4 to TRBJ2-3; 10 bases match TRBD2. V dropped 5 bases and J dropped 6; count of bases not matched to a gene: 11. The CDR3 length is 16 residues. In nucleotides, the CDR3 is TGTGCCAGCAGTCGCGGGACTAGCGAACTCTTGGATACGCAGTATTTT. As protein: CASSRGTSELLDTQYF.

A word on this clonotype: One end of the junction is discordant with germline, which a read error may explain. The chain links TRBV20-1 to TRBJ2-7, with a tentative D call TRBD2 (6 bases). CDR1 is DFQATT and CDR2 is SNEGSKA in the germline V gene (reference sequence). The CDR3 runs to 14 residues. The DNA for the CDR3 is TGCAGTACTAGCTTGTCGGGGGATGTCTTCGAGCAGTACTTC. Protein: CSTSLSGDVFEQYF.

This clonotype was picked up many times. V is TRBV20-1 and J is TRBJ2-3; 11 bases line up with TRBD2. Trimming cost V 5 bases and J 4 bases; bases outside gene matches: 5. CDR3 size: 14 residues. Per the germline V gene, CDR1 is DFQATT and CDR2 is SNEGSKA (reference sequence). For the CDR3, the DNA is TGCAGTGCTGATAGCGGGGGGGGCCCAGATACGCAGTATTTT. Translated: CSADSGGGPDTQYF.

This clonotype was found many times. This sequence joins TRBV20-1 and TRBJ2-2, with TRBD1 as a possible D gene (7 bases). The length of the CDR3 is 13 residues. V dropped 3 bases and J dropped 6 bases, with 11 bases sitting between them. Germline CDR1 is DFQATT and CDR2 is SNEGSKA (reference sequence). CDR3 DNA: TGCAGTGCTAGTGACAGGGAGGCCGGGGAGCTGTTTTTT. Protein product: CSASDREAGELFF.

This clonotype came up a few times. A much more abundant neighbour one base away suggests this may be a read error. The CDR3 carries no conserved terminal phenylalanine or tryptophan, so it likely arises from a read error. The CDR3 DNA reads TGCAGTGCTAGAGACCTACAAGGATACGAGCAGTACCTC. Residues: CSARDLQGYEQYL. This chain joins TRBV20-1 and TRBJ2-7; D gene ambiguous. CDR1 and CDR2 from the germline V gene are DFQATT and SNEGSKA (reference sequence). This CDR3 is built from 13 residues. Between the trimmed V and J ends, which lost 0 bases and 4 bases, there was a span of 10 bases.

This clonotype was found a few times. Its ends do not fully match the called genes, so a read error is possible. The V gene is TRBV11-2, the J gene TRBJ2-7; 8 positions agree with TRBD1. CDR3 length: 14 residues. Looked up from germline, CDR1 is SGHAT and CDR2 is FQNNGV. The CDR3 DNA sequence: TGTGCTAGCAGCTCGGACAGGGACTTCTACGAGCAGTACTTC. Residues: CASSSDRDFYEQYF. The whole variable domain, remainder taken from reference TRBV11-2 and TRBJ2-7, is EAGVAQSPRYKIIEKRQSVAFWCNPISGHATLYWYQQILGQGPKLLIQFQNNGVVDDSQLPKDRFSAERLKGVDSTLKIQPAKLEDSAVYLCASSSDRDFYEQYFGPGTRLTVT.

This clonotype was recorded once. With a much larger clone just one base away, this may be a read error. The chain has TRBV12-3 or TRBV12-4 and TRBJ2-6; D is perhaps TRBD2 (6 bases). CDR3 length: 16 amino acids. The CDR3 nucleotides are TGTGCCAGCATCCTGGACCCAACCCGCGGGGACAACGTCCTGACTTTC. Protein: CASILDPTRGDNVLTF.

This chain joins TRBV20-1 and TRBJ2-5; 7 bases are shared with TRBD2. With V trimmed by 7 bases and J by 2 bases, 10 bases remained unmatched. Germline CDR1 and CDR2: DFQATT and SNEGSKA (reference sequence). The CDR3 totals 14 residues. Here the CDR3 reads CSVHLADVQETQYF. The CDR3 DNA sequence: TGCAGTGTACATCTAGCGGATGTTCAAGAGACCCAGTACTTC.

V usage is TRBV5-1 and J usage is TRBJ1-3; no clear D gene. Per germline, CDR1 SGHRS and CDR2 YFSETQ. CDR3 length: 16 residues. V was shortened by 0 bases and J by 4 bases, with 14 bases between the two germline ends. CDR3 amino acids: CASSLAGGAAGNTIYF. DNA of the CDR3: TGCGCCAGCAGCTTGGCGGGCGGAGCCGCGGGAAACACCATATATTTT. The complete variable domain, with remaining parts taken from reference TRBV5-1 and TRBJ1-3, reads KAGVTQTPRYLIKTRGQQVTLSCSPISGHRSVSWYQQTPGQGLQFLFEYFSETQRNKGNFPGRFSGRQFSNSRSEMNVSTLELGDSALYLCASSLAGGAAGNTIYFGEGSWLTVV.

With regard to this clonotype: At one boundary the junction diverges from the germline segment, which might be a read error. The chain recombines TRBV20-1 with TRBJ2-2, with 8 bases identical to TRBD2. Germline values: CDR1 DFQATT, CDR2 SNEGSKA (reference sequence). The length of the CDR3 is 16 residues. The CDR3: CCAREAGAASTGELFF. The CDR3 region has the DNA TGCTGTGCTAGAGAAGCGGGAGCGGCGAGCACCGGGGAGCTGTTTTTT.

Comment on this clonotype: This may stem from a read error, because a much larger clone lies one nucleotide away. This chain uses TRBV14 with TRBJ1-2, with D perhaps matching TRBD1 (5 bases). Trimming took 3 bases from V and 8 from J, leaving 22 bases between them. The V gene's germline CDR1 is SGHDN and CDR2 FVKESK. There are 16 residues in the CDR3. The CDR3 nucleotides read TGTGCCAGCAGCCAGCATCCCTCGGGGGAGGTTCAGGGCTACACCTTC. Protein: CASSQHPSGEVQGYTF.